Sequencing of this T cell receptor beta chain was carried out in a study of CXCR3-negative and CXCR3-positive naive CD8 T cells. Study-wide context: Sequencing brought in about 140 million TRB reads altogether, and each library got about 1.5 +/- 0.3 million. Study-level findings and limits: More hydrophobic TRB CDR3s occurred in CXCR3-positive than in CXCR3-negative naive cells.

Those CD8+ T cells considered naive were CD45RO-CCR7+CD27+CD95-. Worth noting for this clonotype: The antigen remains unidentified.

Germline CDR1 reads SNHLY; CDR2 reads FYNNEI. The CDR3 is made up of 13 amino acids. UMI-labeled 5' RACE yielded the TRB cDNA libraries. TCRdb derives one entry per CDR3 protein from the 5' RACE reads, leaving out DNA. Listed are approximately 100,000 distinct CDR3 sequences; approximately 0.36% falls within the top ten. The clonotype was recovered from a human donor in good health. Some clones in this sample may be carry-over from other donors' samples. The gene calls are TRBV2 and TRBJ2-7; the TCRdb call, TRBD2, lacks DNA for checking. The sequenced sample consisted of naive CXCR3+ CD8+ T cells from blood. Subset meaning: CD45RO-CCR7+CD27+CD95- naive CD8+ T cells expressing CXCR3 (TNR3+). CDR3 amino acids: CASSEGEHYEQYF.